The clone carrying this T cell receptor (beta chain) was detected only a few times. Profiling relied on immunoSEQ multiplex PCR, and the TCRdb table lists in-frame clones only, not all of them. The sample shows some 200,000 clones, 70% to 90% of them seen only once. The trim removed 5 bases at V and 7 bases at J, leaving 11 bases unmatched. From germline, CDR1 is SGDLS and CDR2 YYNGEE. The CDR3 is 16 residues long. The sample is drawn from a study of blood T cell repertoires in COVID-19. Study background: Samples came from the United States, Italy and Spain, spanning acute and convalescent COVID-19.

Sequenced: peripheral blood. The TCR originated in a man aged 35 to 55 with active or convalescent COVID-19. This sequence joins TRBV9 and TRBJ2-1; 11 bases match TRBD2. CDR3: CASSLLAGGPGNEQFF. The CDR3 region has the DNA TGTGCCAGCAGTCTATTAGCGGGAGGGCCAGGGAATGAGCAGTTCTTC.